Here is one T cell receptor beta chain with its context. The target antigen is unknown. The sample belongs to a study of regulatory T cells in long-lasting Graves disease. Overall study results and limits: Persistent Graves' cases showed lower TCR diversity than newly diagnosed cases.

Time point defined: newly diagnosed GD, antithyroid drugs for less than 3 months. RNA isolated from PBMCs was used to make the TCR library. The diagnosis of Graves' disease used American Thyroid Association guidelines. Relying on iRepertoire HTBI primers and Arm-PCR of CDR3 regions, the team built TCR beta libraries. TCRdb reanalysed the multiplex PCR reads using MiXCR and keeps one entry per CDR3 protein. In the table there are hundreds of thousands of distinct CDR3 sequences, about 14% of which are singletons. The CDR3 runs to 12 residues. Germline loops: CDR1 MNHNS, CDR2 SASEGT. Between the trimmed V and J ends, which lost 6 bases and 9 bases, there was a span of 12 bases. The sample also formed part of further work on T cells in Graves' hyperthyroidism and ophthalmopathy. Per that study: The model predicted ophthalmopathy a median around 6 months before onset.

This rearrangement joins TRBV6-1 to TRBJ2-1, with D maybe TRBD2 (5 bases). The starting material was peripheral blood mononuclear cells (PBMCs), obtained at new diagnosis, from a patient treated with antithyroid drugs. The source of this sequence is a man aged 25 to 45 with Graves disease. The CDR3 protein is CASRRIRGEQFF. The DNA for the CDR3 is TGTGCCAGCAGACGAATTCGGGGTGAGCAGTTCTTC.